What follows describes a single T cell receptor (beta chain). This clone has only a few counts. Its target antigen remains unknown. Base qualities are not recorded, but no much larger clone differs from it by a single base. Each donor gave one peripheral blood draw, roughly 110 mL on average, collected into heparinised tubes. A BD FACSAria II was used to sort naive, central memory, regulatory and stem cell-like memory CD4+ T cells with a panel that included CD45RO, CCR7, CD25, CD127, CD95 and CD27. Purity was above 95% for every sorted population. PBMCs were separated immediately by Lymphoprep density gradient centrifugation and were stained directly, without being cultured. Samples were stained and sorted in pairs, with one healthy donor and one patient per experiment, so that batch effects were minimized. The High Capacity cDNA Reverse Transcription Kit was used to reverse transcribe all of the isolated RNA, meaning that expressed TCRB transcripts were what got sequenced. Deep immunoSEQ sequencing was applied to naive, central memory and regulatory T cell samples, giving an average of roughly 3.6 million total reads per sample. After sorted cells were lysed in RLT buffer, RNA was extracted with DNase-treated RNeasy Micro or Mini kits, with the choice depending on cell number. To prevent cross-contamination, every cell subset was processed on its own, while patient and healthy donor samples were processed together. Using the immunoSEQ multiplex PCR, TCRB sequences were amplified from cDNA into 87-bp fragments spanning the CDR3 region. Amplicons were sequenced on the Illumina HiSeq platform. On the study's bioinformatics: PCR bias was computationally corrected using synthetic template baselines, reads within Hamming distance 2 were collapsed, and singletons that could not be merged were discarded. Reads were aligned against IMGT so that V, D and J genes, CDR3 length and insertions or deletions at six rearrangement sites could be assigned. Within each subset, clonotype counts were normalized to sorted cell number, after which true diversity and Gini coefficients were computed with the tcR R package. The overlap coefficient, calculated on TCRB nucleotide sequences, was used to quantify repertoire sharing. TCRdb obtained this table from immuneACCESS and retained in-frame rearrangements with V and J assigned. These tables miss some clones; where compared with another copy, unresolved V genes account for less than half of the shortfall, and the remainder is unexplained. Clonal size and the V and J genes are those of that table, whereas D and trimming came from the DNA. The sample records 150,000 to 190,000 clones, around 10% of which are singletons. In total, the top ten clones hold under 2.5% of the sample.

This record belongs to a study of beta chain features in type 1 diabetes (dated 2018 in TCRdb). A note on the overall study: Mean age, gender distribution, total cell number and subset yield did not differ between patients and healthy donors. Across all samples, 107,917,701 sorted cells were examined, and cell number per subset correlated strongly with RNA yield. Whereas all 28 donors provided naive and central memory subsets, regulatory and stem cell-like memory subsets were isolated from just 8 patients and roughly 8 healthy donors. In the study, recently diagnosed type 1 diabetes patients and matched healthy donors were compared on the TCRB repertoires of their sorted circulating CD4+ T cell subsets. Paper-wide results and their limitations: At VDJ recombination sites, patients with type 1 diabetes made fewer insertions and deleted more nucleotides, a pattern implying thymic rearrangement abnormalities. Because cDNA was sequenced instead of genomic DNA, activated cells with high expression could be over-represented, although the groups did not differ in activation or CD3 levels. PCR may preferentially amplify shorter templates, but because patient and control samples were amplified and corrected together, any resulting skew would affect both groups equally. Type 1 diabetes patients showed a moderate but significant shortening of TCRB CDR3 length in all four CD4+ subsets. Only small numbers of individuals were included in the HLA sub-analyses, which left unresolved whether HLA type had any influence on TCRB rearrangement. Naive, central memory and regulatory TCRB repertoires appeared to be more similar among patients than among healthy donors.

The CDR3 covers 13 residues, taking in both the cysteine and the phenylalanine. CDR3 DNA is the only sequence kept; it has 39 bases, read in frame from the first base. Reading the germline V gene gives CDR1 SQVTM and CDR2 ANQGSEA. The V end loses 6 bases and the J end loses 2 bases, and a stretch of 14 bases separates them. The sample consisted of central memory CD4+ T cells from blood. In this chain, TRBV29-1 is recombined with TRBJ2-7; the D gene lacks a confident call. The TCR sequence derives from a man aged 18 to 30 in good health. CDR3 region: CSVLSEKTYEQYF. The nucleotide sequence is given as TGCAGCGTACTTTCTGAGAAAACCTACGAGCAGTACTTC.